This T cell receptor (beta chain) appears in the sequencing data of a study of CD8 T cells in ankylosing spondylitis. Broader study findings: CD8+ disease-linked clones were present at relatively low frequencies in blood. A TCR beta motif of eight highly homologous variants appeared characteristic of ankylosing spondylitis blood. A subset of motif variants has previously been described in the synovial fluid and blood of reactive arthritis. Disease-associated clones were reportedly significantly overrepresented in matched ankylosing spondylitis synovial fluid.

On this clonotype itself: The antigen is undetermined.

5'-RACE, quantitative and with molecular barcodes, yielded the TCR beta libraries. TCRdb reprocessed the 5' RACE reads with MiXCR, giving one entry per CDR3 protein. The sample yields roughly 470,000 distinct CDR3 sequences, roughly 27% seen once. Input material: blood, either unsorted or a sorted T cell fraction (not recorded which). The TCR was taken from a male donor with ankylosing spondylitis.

This chain's CDR3 is CASSFSLQETQYF. The CDR3 region has the DNA TGTGCCAGCAGCTTTTCCCTTCAAGAGACCCAGTACTTC. V is TRBV7-8 and J is TRBJ2-5, with D unclear. Germline CDR1 SGHVS, CDR2 FQNEAQ. Trimming took off 3 bases at V and 2 bases at J, with 7 bases between the two ends. The CDR3 is 13 amino acids.